This TCR beta chain was recovered during a study of T cells expressing NK-cell markers. Study-wide results and caveats: Dominance of the CD3+CD56-NKG2C+ fraction by these clonotypes also held in a handful of donors. In roughly six donors, dominant NKG2C+ clonotypes were roughly 1.0-7.5% of CD8+ T cells. It is unclear if expanded NKG2C-expressing clones target HCMV antigens.

CDR3 size: 22 residues. Looked up from germline, CDR1 is PRHDT and CDR2 is FYEKMQ (reference sequence). Note on this clonotype: The antigen is undetermined.

TCRdb re-called the 5' RACE reads and gives one entry per CDR3 protein, without DNA. Its table lists 350,000 to 450,000 distinct CDR3 sequences. Sequencing was done on a sample of blood T cells: a sorted CD56 or NKG2C T cell subset, CD4+ or CD8+ T cells, or bulk PBMC T cells (not recorded which). The genes are TRBV13 and TRBJ2-1; TCRdb names TRBD2, which stays unverified in the absence of DNA. This sequence originates from a man aged 18 to 69 in good health. CDR3 protein: CASSRYPTGLLLAGVSYNEQFF.